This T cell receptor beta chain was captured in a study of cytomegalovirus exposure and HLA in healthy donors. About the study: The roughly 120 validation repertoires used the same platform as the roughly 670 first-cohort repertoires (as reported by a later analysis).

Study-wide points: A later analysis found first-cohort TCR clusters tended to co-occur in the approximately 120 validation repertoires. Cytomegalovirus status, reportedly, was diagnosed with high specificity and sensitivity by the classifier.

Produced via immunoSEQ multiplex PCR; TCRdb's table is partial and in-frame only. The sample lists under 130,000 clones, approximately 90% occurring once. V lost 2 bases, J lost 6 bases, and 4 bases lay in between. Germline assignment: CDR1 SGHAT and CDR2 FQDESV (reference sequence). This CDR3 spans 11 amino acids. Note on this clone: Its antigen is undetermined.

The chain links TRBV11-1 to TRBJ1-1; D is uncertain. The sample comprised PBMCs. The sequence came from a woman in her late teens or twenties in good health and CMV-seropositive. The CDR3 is CASSLRAEAFF. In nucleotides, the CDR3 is TGTGCCAGCAGCTTACGAGCTGAAGCTTTCTTT.